Below, 12 T cell receptor beta chains from the same sample are listed, as sequenced in a study of shared clonotypes between healthy human individuals. Produced via immunoSEQ multiplex PCR; TCRdb's table is partial and in-frame only. Among 550,000 to 700,000 clones, 73% were seen once, and the ten largest hold 1.5% to 2%. The sequencing input was memory CD4+ T cells sorted from blood. Subset in this sample: CD45RA-negative fraction. The receptors were gathered from a woman younger than 45 in good health.

V and J are TRBV18 and TRBJ1-2; D is undetermined. The CDR3 loop spans 13 amino acids. V shed 4 bases and J shed 7 bases, with 13 bases lying between them. Germline assignment: CDR1 KGHSH and CDR2 LQKENI. CDR3 DNA: TGTGCCAGCTCACTCAAGAGCGACTTTGGCTACACCTTC. Amino acids: CASSLKSDFGYTF.

This clone has a handful of counts. Other nucleotide sequences from this sample produce the same CDR3. The gene calls are TRBV18 and TRBJ2-7; D unresolved. CDR1 is KGHSH, CDR2 LQKENI, per germline. Between the trimmed V and J ends, which lost 6 bases and 5 bases, there was a span of 8 bases. The CDR3 covers 11 residues. The CDR3 coding sequence is TGTGCCAGCTCCCTAAACCACGAGCAGTACTTC. Protein product: CASSLNHEQYF.

The J gene is TRBJ2-6, the V gene TRBV5-6; D is ambiguous. The germline V gene has CDR1 SGHDT and CDR2 YYEEEE. V dropped 6 bases and J dropped 0 bases, with 7 bases sitting between them. The CDR3 is 14 residues long. This CDR3 is CASISASGANVLTF. The CDR3 DNA is TGTGCCAGCATATCGGCCTCTGGGGCCAACGTCCTGACTTTC.

The chain uses TRBV28 and TRBJ2-1; D not certain. This CDR3 is 12 amino acids long. The V gene lost 5 bases and the J gene lost 5 bases, with 7 bases spanning the gap. Looked up from germline, CDR1 is MDHEN and CDR2 is SYDVKM. CDR3 DNA: TGTGCCAGCAGTGGGCCAGACAATGAGCAGTTCTTC. This translates into CASSGPDNEQFF.

This clone has more than one count but fewer than ten. CDR3 loop: CASSQARVGYTF. The CDR3 nucleotides read TGTGCCAGCAGCCAAGCCCGGGTTGGCTACACCTTC. The chain has TRBV14 and TRBJ1-2; D uncertain. Germline CDR1 and CDR2: SGHDN and FVKESK. This CDR3 spans 12 amino acids. Trimming took off 1 base at V and 7 bases at J, with 7 bases between the two ends.

Of note for this clone: The sample has other DNA sequences that encode this CDR3 too. The J gene is TRBJ2-1, the V gene TRBV5-1, with TRBD2 identical over 7 bases. J gave up 3 bases and V 0 bases, and 6 bases lay outside the gene matches. The CDR3 is 16 amino acids. CDR1 SGHRS and CDR2 YFSETQ come from the germline V gene. The CDR3 region has the DNA TGCGCCAGCAGCTTGGACTCTAGCGGAAGCTACAATGAGCAGTTCTTC. Its protein is CASSLDSSGSYNEQFF.

This clone was seen a few times. The V and J genes are TRBV6-1 and TRBJ2-1; 8 positions agree with TRBD1. Germline CDR1 and CDR2: MNHNS and SASEGT. V shed 6 bases, J shed 10 bases, and the junction held 8 bases outside the gene matches. This CDR3 comprises 13 residues. The CDR3 DNA sequence: TGTGCCAGCAGGATGGACAGGGCGGGAGAGCAGTTCTTC. Translated: CASRMDRAGEQFF.

The chain recombines TRBV18 with TRBJ2-4; 13 bases match TRBD2. CDR3 length: 18 amino acids. J was trimmed by 5 bases and V by 1 base; bases with no gene match: 8. The germline gives CDR1 KGHSH, CDR2 LQKENI. CDR3: CASSPQTSGRRRENIQYF. The DNA for the CDR3 is TGTGCCAGCTCACCACAGACTAGCGGGAGGAGAAGGGAAAACATTCAGTACTTC. The entire variable domain, with the rest obtained from reference TRBV18 and TRBJ2-4, is as follows: NAGVMQNPRHLVRRRGQEARLRCSPMKGHSHVYWYRQLPEEGLKFMVYLQKENIIDESGMPKERFSAEFPKEGPSILRIQQVVRGDSAAYFCASSPQTSGRRRENIQYFGAGTRLSVL.

J is TRBJ1-4 and V is TRBV25-1, with 8 bases aligning to TRBD1. Trimming cost V 3 bases and J 7 bases; bases outside gene matches: 10. The V gene's germline CDR1 is MGHDK and CDR2 SYGVNS. This CDR3 has 16 residues. CDR3 loop: CASSDSQDRELEKLFF. CDR3 in DNA: TGTGCCAGCAGTGATTCTCAGGACAGGGAACTTGAAAAACTGTTTTTT.

With respect to this clone: Different DNA sequences within this sample yield the same CDR3. The CDR3 DNA sequence: TGTGCCAGCAGTTTATGGGGAGGCAATCAGCCCCAGCATTTT. Amino acids: CASSLWGGNQPQHF. The gene calls are TRBV28 and TRBJ1-5; D not certain. Deletions cut 0 bases from V and 2 bases from J, with 5 bases between. Germline CDR1 is MDHEN and CDR2 is SYDVKM. There are 14 residues in the CDR3.

This chain joins TRBV4-1 and TRBJ2-6; D not resolved. The germline gives CDR1 MGHRA, CDR2 YSYEKL. The CDR3 extends over 16 amino acids. V lost 6 bases and J 0 bases, leaving 12 bases between the germline ends. CDR3 DNA sequence: TGCGCCAGCAGAGAAGTGAGTGGCTCTGGGGCCAACGTCCTGACTTTC. Encoded protein: CASREVSGSGANVLTF.

This chain uses TRBV25-1 with TRBJ2-1; D possibly uses TRBD1 or TRBD2 (5 bases each). Germline loops: CDR1 MGHDK, CDR2 SYGVNS. V lost 0 bases to trimming and J lost 0 bases, with 12 bases between them. The CDR3 spans 17 residues. CDR3 amino acids: CASSEYRDGSSYNEQFF. CDR3 in DNA: TGTGCCAGCAGTGAATATAGGGACGGCAGCTCCTACAATGAGCAGTTCTTC.